The 18 T cell receptor beta chains below all came from one sample that was sequenced in a study of blood T cell repertoires in COVID-19. Clones were sequenced by immunoSEQ multiplex PCR, and TCRdb holds only the in-frame ones, with some missing. The top ten clones hold 3.4% of a sample with roughly 230,000 clones, 80% to 85% of them seen once. The material sequenced was PBMCs or T cells enriched from blood (not recorded which). Every receptor here comes from a man in his forties or fifties who had recovered from COVID-19.

V usage is TRBV21-1 and J usage is TRBJ2-1; the D segment call TRBD1 is taken from the table without a DNA check. TRBV21-1 is labeled a pseudogene. The CDR3 is 14 residues long. This chain's CDR3 is CASSTLWLWNEQFF. The CDR3 region has the DNA TGTGCCAGCAGCACTCTGTGGCTTTGGAATGAGCAGTTCTTC.

This chain joins TRBV15 and TRBJ2-3, with D perhaps matching TRBD1 (5 bases). Germline CDR1 reads LNHNV; CDR2 reads YYDKDF (reference sequence). Trimming took 6 bases from V and 2 from J, leaving 15 bases between them. CDR3 length equals 15 residues. The DNA of the CDR3 is TGTGCCACCAGGGGGAACAGGACCTTCACAGATACGCAGTATTTT. Translation: CATRGNRTFTDTQYF. Variable domain in full (rest from reference TRBV15 and TRBJ2-3): DAMVIQNPRYQVTQFGKPVTLSCSQTLNHNVMYWYQQKSSQAPKLLFHYYDKDFNNEADTPDNFQSRRPNTSFCFLDIRSPGLGDTAMYLCATRGNRTFTDTQYFGPGTRLTVL.

This chain uses TRBV6-4 with TRBJ2-1; D gene unclear. V dropped 2 bases and J dropped 9 bases, with 11 bases sitting between them. Germline assignment: CDR1 MRHNA and CDR2 SNTAGT. CDR3 length equals 13 residues. The CDR3 loop reads CASSDQLGFEQFF. DNA for the CDR3: TGTGCCAGCAGTGACCAGCTAGGATTTGAGCAGTTCTTC.

V and J are TRBV23-1 and TRBJ1-1, with D unresolved. TRBV23-1 is given ORF status, its function remaining uncertain. The ends were cut back, 1 base at V and 0 bases at J, with 21 bases in the middle. The CDR3 has 19 amino acids. The CDR3, as DNA: TGCGCCAGCAGTCAATGGCGATTAACCCGACAAACAATGAACACTGAAGCTTTCTTT. This gives the protein CASSQWRLTRQTMNTEAFF.

This clone was seen just once. The chain employs TRBV6-6 and TRBJ2-1; 10 bases fit TRBD1. CDR3 length: 14 residues. Per germline, CDR1 MNHNY and CDR2 SVGAGI (reference sequence). V lost 0 bases, J lost 9 bases, and 2 bases stayed unmatched. CDR3 residues: CASSYSDRGSEQFF. CDR3 nucleotides: TGTGCCAGCAGTTACTCGGACAGGGGGAGTGAGCAGTTCTTC.

The J gene is TRBJ1-2, the V gene TRBV2; D is possibly TRBD1 (5 bases). Germline V CDR1 and CDR2: SNHLY, FYNNEI. The CDR3 contains 14 residues. V gave up 2 bases and J gave up 4 bases, with 11 bases separating them. The CDR3 sequence: CASSEWQGGYGYTF. CDR3 nucleotide sequence: TGTGCCAGCAGTGAATGGCAGGGAGGCTATGGCTACACCTTC.

The rearrangement uses TRBV9 and TRBJ2-5; 10 nucleotides line up with TRBD2. V lost 3 bases, J lost 3 bases, and 2 bases stayed unmatched. The germline gives CDR1 SGDLS, CDR2 YYNGEE. The CDR3 covers 14 residues. The CDR3 is CASSASGSKETQYF. Here the CDR3 DNA reads TGTGCCAGCAGCGCTAGCGGGAGTAAAGAGACCCAGTACTTC.

The genes are TRBV18 and TRBJ2-1; D might be TRBD1 (5 bases). Trimming took off 0 bases at V and 2 bases at J, with 11 bases between the two ends. The CDR3 totals 16 residues. Looked up from germline, CDR1 is KGHSH and CDR2 is LQKENI. CDR3 in amino acids: CASSPPGRAAYNEQFF. The CDR3 bases are TGTGCCAGCTCACCACCGGGCAGGGCCGCCTACAATGAGCAGTTCTTC.

V is TRBV10-3 and J is TRBJ2-3, with D perhaps matching TRBD1 (7 bases). V was cut by 0 bases and J by 7 bases, with 20 bases left in between. Germline CDR1 ENHRY, CDR2 SYGVKD. CDR3 size: 17 residues. CDR3 in amino acids: CAISESQVTGRKNTQYF. CDR3 in DNA: TGTGCCATCAGTGAGTCTCAAGTGACAGGGAGGAAAAATACGCAGTATTTT.

The gene calls are TRBV27 and TRBJ1-2; TRBD1 might be the D (6 bases). The CDR3 totals 13 residues. Germline CDR1 is MNHEY and CDR2 is SMNVEV (reference sequence). V lost 4 bases, J lost 4 bases, and 10 bases lay in between. CDR3 sequence: CASSWQGSYGYTF. CDR3 in DNA: TGTGCCAGCAGTTGGCAGGGGAGCTATGGCTACACCTTC.

The chain carries TRBV27 and TRBJ1-4; 7 positions agree with TRBD1. CDR1 is MNHEY and CDR2 is SMNVEV in the germline V gene (reference sequence). V shed 9 bases, J shed 5 bases, and the junction held 6 bases outside the gene matches. This CDR3 has 13 residues. The CDR3: CASQGEWNEKLFF. Here the CDR3 DNA reads TGTGCCAGTCAGGGGGAGTGGAATGAAAAACTGTTTTTT.

This chain joins TRBV27 and TRBJ1-2; D is uncertain. Germline CDR1 reads MNHEY; CDR2 reads SMNVEV (reference sequence). With 5 bases removed from V and 6 bases from J, the gap between germline ends came to 22 bases. The CDR3 has 16 amino acids. The CDR3 is CASSRTPRGPPDGYTF. Written as DNA, the CDR3 is TGTGCCAGCAGTAGAACCCCCCGGGGTCCCCCAGATGGCTACACCTTC.

This chain uses TRBV2 with TRBJ2-7, with TRBD1 matching over 8 bases. V shed 6 bases and J 2 bases; nucleotides not matched to a gene: 9. The CDR3 extends over 15 amino acids. CDR1 is SNHLY and CDR2 is FYNNEI in the germline V gene. CDR3 sequence: CASRQTGAYTYEQYF. CDR3 nucleotides: TGTGCCAGCAGACAGACAGGGGCCTACACCTACGAGCAGTACTTC.

The V gene is TRBV6-1, the J gene TRBJ2-7; 12 bases fit TRBD1. CDR1 is MNHNS and CDR2 is SASEGT in the germline V gene. V shed 3 bases, J shed 4 bases, and the junction held 4 bases outside the gene matches. This CDR3 has 15 amino acids. CDR3 residues: CASSEPGQGAYEQYF. CDR3 DNA sequence: TGTGCCAGCAGTGAGCCGGGACAGGGGGCTTACGAGCAGTACTTC.

The chain has TRBV5-8 and TRBJ2-4, with a weak D call TRBD2 (5 bases). V lost 1 base, J lost 1 base, and 6 bases lay in between. The CDR3 covers 14 residues. Germline V lookup: CDR1 SGHTS, CDR2 YDEGEE. Written as DNA, the CDR3 is TGTGCCAGCAGCTTGAGAGGGGCCAAAAACATTCAGTACTTC. Amino acids: CASSLRGAKNIQYF.

V and J are TRBV7-9 and TRBJ2-7, with 13 bases identical to TRBD2. The V segment lost 2 bases and the J segment 7 bases; nucleotides outside the gene matches: 8. The CDR3 contains 16 residues. In germline, CDR1 is SEHNR, CDR2 FQNEAQ (reference sequence). CDR3 amino acids: CASSLTSGRGNYEQYF. In DNA, the CDR3 is TGTGCCAGCAGCTTAACTAGCGGGAGGGGAAACTATGAGCAGTACTTC. Drawing the rest from reference TRBV7-9 and TRBJ2-7, the complete variable domain is DTGVSQNPRHKITKRGQNVTFRCDPISEHNRLYWYRQTLGQGPEFLTYFQNEAQLEKSRLLSDRFSAERPKGSFSTLEIQRTEQGDSAMYLCASSLTSGRGNYEQYFGPGTRLTVT.

V is TRBV2 and J is TRBJ1-4; D not certain. CDR1 and CDR2 from the germline V gene are SNHLY and FYNNEI. The CDR3 covers 14 residues. Trimming took off 6 bases at V and 2 bases at J, with 10 bases between the two ends. CDR3 loop: CASRAWATNEKLFF. CDR3 nucleotide sequence: TGTGCCAGCAGAGCTTGGGCTACTAATGAAAAACTGTTTTTT.

J is TRBJ2-5 and V is TRBV3-1 (or the pseudogene TRBV3-2), with a weak D call TRBD1 (6 bases). V was clipped by 2 bases and J by 9 bases, with 10 bases between them. The V gene's germline CDR1 is LGHDT and CDR2 YNNKEL (reference sequence). This CDR3 contains 12 residues. DNA of the CDR3: TGTGCCAGCAGCCAACTGGCAGGGGCCCAGTACTTC. Translation gives CASSQLAGAQYF.